A selection of T cell receptor beta chains follows, all from one sample in a study of cytomegalovirus exposure and HLA in healthy donors. TCRdb's table, derived via immunoSEQ multiplex PCR, lists solely in-frame clones and lacks some. The sample lists 250,000 or so clones; roughly 90% were seen once. The sequencing sample was made of PBMCs. The origin of the receptors is a woman under 30 in good health and CMV-seronegative. The CDR3 runs from the conserved cysteine through the conserved F or W. The D gene is left open where the match is weak. Clone size is shown for a subset of rows, as once, few, many or a class of expanded clone.

TRBJ2-5 | . | 15 | TRBD2 | TRBV11-2 | CASSLGAGKQETQYF | TGTGCCAGCAGCTTAGGAGCGGGAAAACAAGAGACCCAGTACTTC
TRBJ1-4 | . | 16 | . | TRBV7-9 | CASIRGGSGFNEKLFF | TGTGCCAGCATCAGAGGCGGGTCGGGCTTTAATGAAAAACTGTTTTTT
TRBJ1-4 | . | 13 | . | TRBV4-3 | CASSRRTNEKLFF | TGCGCCAGCAGCCGCCGGACTAATGAAAAACTGTTTTTT
TRBJ2-1 | . | 14 | TRBD1 | TRBV9 | CASGAGTGANEQFF | TGTGCCAGCGGCGCCGGGACAGGGGCCAATGAGCAGTTCTTC
TRBJ1-1 | . | 12 | . | TRBV7-8 | CASSSQGPEAFF | TGTGCCAGCAGCTCTCAGGGGCCTGAAGCTTTCTTT
TRBJ2-7 | . | 14 | . | TRBV27 | CASSIGGGSYEQYF | TGTGCCAGCAGTATCGGGGGAGGTTCGTACGAGCAGTACTTC
TRBJ1-4 | once | 16 | . | TRBV7-6 | CASSLTGYATNEKLFF | TGTGCCAGCAGCTTAACAGGATACGCAACTAATGAAAAACTGTTTTTT
TRBJ2-3 | . | 15 | TRBD1 | TRBV19 | CASSTGQGVTDTQYF | TGTGCCAGTAGTACGGGACAGGGCGTCACAGATACGCAGTATTTT
TRBJ2-7 | . | 16 | TRBD1 | TRBV11-2 | CASSIDRGPSTSEQYF | TGTGCCAGCAGCATAGACAGGGGCCCCTCTACTAGTGAGCAGTACTTC
TRBJ2-3 | . | 11 | . | TRBV10-1 | CASGPTGTQYF | TGCGCCAGCGGCCCCACGGGAACGCAGTATTTT
TRBJ1-5 | . | 17 | . | TRBV28 | CASSQTQMWGQGQPQHF | TGTGCCAGCAGCCAGACCCAGATGTGGGGCCAAGGGCAGCCCCAGCATTTT
TRBJ2-1 | . | 13 | TRBD1 | TRBV29-1 | CSGGTGNYNEQFF | TGCAGCGGGGGGACAGGGAACTACAATGAGCAGTTCTTC
TRBJ1-6 | . | 11 | . | TRBV2 | CASRGISPLHF | TGTGCCAGCCGGGGAATTTCACCCCTCCACTTT
TRBJ2-5 | . | 13 | . | TRBV7-9 | CASSLGGDETQYF | TGTGCCAGCAGCTTAGGCGGGGATGAGACCCAGTACTTC
TRBJ2-2 | . | 16 | TRBD1 | TRBV30 | CASHLTGGADTGELFF | TGTGCCTCTCACCTTACAGGGGGCGCGGACACCGGGGAGCTGTTTTTT
TRBJ2-5 | . | 15 | TRBD2 | TRBV7-6 | CASSSGLAGGEAQYF | TGTGCCAGCAGCTCGGGACTAGCGGGGGGAGAGGCCCAGTACTTC
TRBJ2-7 | . | 15 | TRBD2 | TRBV7-7 | CASSLEIGTSDEQYF | TGTGCTAGCAGCTTAGAAATTGGGACTAGCGACGAGCAGTACTTC
TRBJ2-7 | . | 14 | . | TRBV7-3 | CASSLIGGSYEQYF | TGTGCCAGCAGCTTAATTGGCGGCTCCTACGAGCAGTACTTC
TRBJ1-5 | . | 15 | TRBD1 | TRBV28 | CASSGAPGGTQPQHF | TGTGCCAGCAGCGGGGCGCCAGGGGGCACTCAGCCCCAGCATTTT
TRBJ2-2 | . | 16 | TRBD1 | TRBV18 | CASSPPGQGIIGELFF | TGTGCCAGCTCTCCCCCGGGACAGGGGATTATCGGGGAGCTGTTTTTT
TRBJ2-5 | . | 14 | TRBD2 | TRBV28 | CASSFRRGGLTQYF | TGTGCCAGCAGTTTCCGGCGGGGGGGCTTGACCCAGTACTTC
TRBJ2-7 | . | 18 | TRBD1 | TRBV5-1 | CASSSLLRQGAGSYEQYF | TGCGCCAGCAGCTCACTCCTACGACAGGGGGCAGGGTCCTACGAGCAGTACTTC
TRBJ1-5 | . | 13 | . | TRBV27 | CASSLSRDQPQHF | TGTGCCAGCAGTTTATCCCGCGATCAGCCCCAGCATTTT
TRBJ2-2 | . | 15 | TRBD1 | TRBV5-6 | CASSPGTGDTGELFF | TGTGCCAGCAGCCCCGGGACAGGGGACACCGGGGAGCTGTTTTTT
TRBJ1-6 | few | 16 | . | TRBV5-1 | CASSLESGAGISPLHF | TGCGCCAGCAGCTTGGAATCCGGGGCGGGAATTTCACCCCTCCACTTT
TRBJ2-3 | . | 13 | . | TRBV28 | CASSLFNTDTQYF | TGTGCCAGCAGTTTATTCAACACAGATACGCAGTATTTT
TRBJ2-1 | . | 15 | TRBD2 | TRBV29-1 | CSVLTSGGTYNEQFF | TGCAGCGTTTTAACTAGCGGGGGAACCTACAATGAGCAGTTCTTC
TRBJ2-6 | . | 15 | . | TRBV5-1 | CASSLDLSGANVLTF | TGCGCCAGCAGCTTGGATCTCTCTGGGGCCAACGTCCTGACTTTC
TRBJ1-4 | . | 15 | TRBD1 | TRBV7-8 | CASSQQGAANEKLFF | TGTGCCAGCAGCCAACAGGGGGCGGCTAATGAAAAACTGTTTTTT
TRBJ2-7 | . | 14 | TRBD2 | TRBV5-5 | CASSSSGGPHEQYF | TGTGCCAGCAGCTCTAGCGGGGGGCCCCACGAGCAGTACTTC